These 32 T cell receptor beta chains were all obtained from the same sample, sequenced in a study of read filtering for tumor transcriptome and immune sequencing. Molecular barcoded adaptors covering alpha/delta and beta/gamma chains were used on approximately 400 ng RNA. TCRdb itself ran the reads through MiXCR, one entry per CDR3 protein. The sample carries about 58,000 distinct CDR3 sequences, more than 9% recorded once. The sequencing input was a population of CD138-negative cells sorted from bone marrow. The receptors derive from a donor at least 40 years old with multiple myeloma.

The chain is built from TRBV11-2 and TRBJ1-1; D gene unclear. In germline, CDR1 is SGHAT, CDR2 FQNNGV. CDR3 length equals 13 residues. With 1 base removed from V and 3 bases from J, the gap between germline ends came to 6 bases. CDR3 nucleotide sequence: TGTGCCAGCAGCTTAGCAGAGGACACTGAAGCTTTCTTT. Translating gives CASSLAEDTEAFF. The full variable domain, completed using reference TRBV11-2 and TRBJ1-1, is EAGVAQSPRYKIIEKRQSVAFWCNPISGHATLYWYQQILGQGPKLLIQFQNNGVVDDSQLPKDRFSAERLKGVDSTLKIQPAKLEDSAVYLCASSLAEDTEAFFGQGTRLTVV.

Points on this clonotype: A junction end diverges from the germline sequence, so it may reflect a read error. The rearrangement uses TRBV9 and TRBJ2-2; D may be TRBD2 (6 bases). Germline values: CDR1 SGDLS, CDR2 YYNGEE. This CDR3 comprises 19 residues. CDR3 in DNA: TGTGCCAGCAGCGTAGGTGCGGGACCAGACCGATCGAACACCGGGGAGCAGTTATTT. Protein sequence: CASSVGAGPDRSNTGEQLF.

The chain couples TRBV29-1 to TRBJ1-5; 8 nucleotides agree with TRBD1. Per germline, CDR1 SQVTM and CDR2 ANQGSEA. This CDR3 is 14 amino acids long. J was trimmed by 2 bases and V by 7 bases; bases with no gene match: 7. In DNA, the CDR3 is TGCAGCGCTCCTGACAGGGGAGGCAATCAGCCCCAGCATTTT. Translated: CSAPDRGGNQPQHF.

This clonotype was found many times. This rearrangement joins TRBV7-9 to TRBJ2-2, with a tentative D call TRBD1 (6 bases). In germline, CDR1 is SEHNR, CDR2 FQNEAQ (reference sequence). There are 18 residues in the CDR3. V lost 5 bases and J lost 1, with 20 bases in between. The CDR3 region is CASSPQGRDLGNTGELFF. The CDR3 DNA is TGTGCCAGCAGCCCACAGGGACGGGATTTAGGGAACACCGGGGAGCTGTTTTTT.

The table lists this clonotype with many counts. This chain connects TRBV30 to TRBJ1-5; 10 bases agree with TRBD1. J lost 2 bases, V lost 8 bases, and 18 bases had no gene match. Germline V gene sequence: CDR1 GTSNPN, CDR2 SVGIG (reference sequence). This CDR3 contains 18 residues. The CDR3 coding sequence is TGTGCCAGGCCCGGGGACAGGGGACCGGGATGGGGCAATCAGCCCCAGCATTTT. Residues: CARPGDRGPGWGNQPQHF.

This clonotype was observed a few times. A much larger clone is a single base away; this may be a read error. The J gene is TRBJ1-4, the V gene TRBV7-9; maybe TRBD1 (5 bases). V lost 6 bases, J lost 10 bases, and 15 bases lay in between. Germline V lookup: CDR1 SEHNR, CDR2 FQNEAQ (reference sequence). The CDR3 totals 13 residues. The CDR3 here is CASRLGGDVKLFF. CDR3 coding DNA: TGTGCCAGCAGATTGGGGGGAGATGTAAAACTGTTTTTT.

At least ten counts were recorded for this clonotype. V is TRBV5-4 and J is TRBJ2-7; the D gene is possibly TRBD2 (5 bases). The ends were cut back, 1 base at V and 11 bases at J, with 13 bases in the middle. CDR1 and CDR2 (germline): SGHNT, YYREEE (reference sequence). The CDR3 has 12 amino acids. The CDR3 coding sequence is TGTGCCAGCAGCTTGTCGGGGTCCTTTGAGTACTTC. Residues: CASSLSGSFEYF.

This clonotype occurred many times. The V gene is TRBV7-3, the J gene TRBJ2-7; 13 positions agree with TRBD2. This CDR3 is built from 15 residues. Germline assignment: CDR1 SGHTA and CDR2 FQGTGA. Trimming removed 4 bases from V and 5 bases from J; junction bases left unmatched: 5. The CDR3 DNA is TGTGCCAGCAGCTCAGGGACTAGCGGGGCAAACGAGCAGTACTTC. Its translation is CASSSGTSGANEQYF. The variable domain in full, with the rest retrieved from reference TRBV7-3 and TRBJ2-7, is GAGVSQTPSNKVTEKGKYVELRCDPISGHTALYWYRQSLGQGPEFLIYFQGTGAADDSGLPNDRFFAVRPEGSVSTLKIQRTERGDSAVYLCASSSGTSGANEQYFGPGTRLTVT.

In its sample, this clonotype was seen many times. This chain uses TRBV20-1 with TRBJ2-7, with D perhaps TRBD1 or TRBD2 (5 bases each). Germline V gene sequence: CDR1 DFQATT, CDR2 SNEGSKA (reference sequence). V lost 0 bases to trimming and J lost 6 bases, with 12 bases between them. This CDR3 comprises 13 residues. CDR3 sequence: CSARDEGRFEQYF. In nucleotides, the CDR3 is TGCAGTGCTAGAGATGAGGGGAGATTCGAGCAGTACTTC.

For this clonotype: A read error is the likely source, as a far larger clone sits one nucleotide away. The chain uses TRBV2 and TRBJ1-5, with 9 bases lining up with TRBD1. CDR1 and CDR2 from the germline V gene are SNHLY and FYNNEI. CDR3 size: 18 residues. The CDR3 DNA follows: TGTGCCAGCAGCTTAGGAGTTTCCGGGACAGGGCGAGTTCAGCTCCAGCATTTT. The encoded protein is CASSLGVSGTGRVQLQHF.

The sample holds many counts of this clonotype. The chain carries TRBV7-6 and TRBJ2-1; TRBD1 might be the D (7 bases). The CDR3 consists of 15 residues. Germline CDR1 and CDR2: SGHVS and FNYEAQ. With 8 bases removed from V and 3 bases from J, the gap between germline ends came to 17 bases. The DNA for the CDR3 is TGTGCCAGCTCCCAGGGGGGTACCCACTACAATGAGCAGTTCTTC. Its translation is CASSQGGTHYNEQFF.

In its sample, this clonotype was seen many times. V gene TRBV12-3 or TRBV12-4 combines with J gene TRBJ2-3; TRBD2 matches 12 bases. Trimming removed 8 bases from V and 7 bases from J; junction bases left unmatched: 13. This CDR3 has 16 residues. The CDR3, as DNA: TGTGCCAGCCGCTCCCGGACTAGCGGGGCTACAAATACGCAGTATTTT. The encoded protein is CASRSRTSGATNTQYF.

For this clonotype: Since a much larger clone is just one base distant, this may be a read error. The chain is built from TRBV5-1 and TRBJ2-7; D is perhaps TRBD1 (6 bases). CDR1 is SGHRS and CDR2 is YFSETQ in the germline V gene. The CDR3 is 15 residues long. The CDR3 sequence: CTSSLGQGNYYEQYF. The CDR3 DNA is TGCACCAGCAGCTTGGGGCAGGGGAATTACTACGAGCAGTACTTC.

This clonotype was seen ten or more times. V and J are TRBV3-1 and TRBJ1-2; D is unresolved. The germline V gene encodes CDR1 LGHDT and CDR2 YNNKEL (reference sequence). Trimming stripped 2 bases from V and 9 bases from J, with 10 bases between. The CDR3 runs 12 residues. The CDR3 coding sequence is TGTGCCAGCAGCCAAAACGGCATAAGCTACACCTTC. Amino acids: CASSQNGISYTF.

This clonotype showed up many times. The J gene is TRBJ2-2, the V gene TRBV7-3; 9 positions agree with TRBD2. The CDR3 is made up of 16 amino acids. CDR1 is SGHTA, CDR2 FQGTGA, per germline. With V trimmed by 1 base and J by 4 bases, 4 bases remained unmatched. The CDR3 here is CASSLSSGGSTGELFF. DNA of the CDR3: TGTGCCAGCAGCTTAAGTAGCGGGGGCTCCACCGGGGAGCTGTTTTTT.

The chain is built from TRBV28 and TRBJ2-7, with D perhaps TRBD2 (5 bases). The CDR3 loop spans 16 amino acids. Germline lookup yields CDR1 MDHEN and CDR2 SYDVKM. Trimming pared 6 bases from V and 1 base from J, leaving 19 bases between. The CDR3 DNA is TGTGCCAGCAGCCTAGCCTTCGGACGGGGATCCTACGAGCAGTACTTC. Protein: CASSLAFGRGSYEQYF.

A word on this clonotype: Compared with germline, one end of the junction differs, possibly owing to a read error. The rearrangement links TRBV4-1 to TRBJ1-1; D unresolved. Looked up from germline, CDR1 is MGHRA and CDR2 is YSYEKL. The CDR3 length is 16 residues. The CDR3 sequence: CASSQDDAGWNTEASF. The DNA of the CDR3 is TGCGCCAGCAGCCAAGATGACGCGGGGTGGAACACTGAAGCTTCCTTT.

This chain joins TRBV19 and TRBJ1-5; 7 bases are shared with TRBD1. Germline CDR1 is LNHDA and CDR2 is SQIVND (reference sequence). V lost 7 bases and J lost 2; bases outside the gene matches: 8. CDR3 length: 15 amino acids. The CDR3 bases are TGTGCCAGTAACGGCGGACAGGAACGCAATCAGCCCCAGCATTTT. Its translation is CASNGGQERNQPQHF.

This clonotype was seen a single time. It may be a read error: a sequence one base away is much more abundant. A read error is likely, as this CDR3 ends without the conserved phenylalanine or tryptophan. This chain uses TRBV5-1 with TRBJ1-2, with 8 nucleotides matching TRBD1. The CDR3 loop spans 14 amino acids. The V segment lost 0 bases and the J segment 7 bases; nucleotides outside the gene matches: 5. CDR1 is SGHRS and CDR2 is YFSETQ in the germline V gene. CDR3 region: CASSLEGQVSGYTL. The DNA of the CDR3 is TGCGCCAGCAGCTTGGAGGGACAGGTGTCTGGCTACACCCTC.

This clonotype was recorded many times. This sequence joins TRBV20-1 and TRBJ1-1; no firm D call. Looked up from germline, CDR1 is DFQATT and CDR2 is SNEGSKA (reference sequence). Between the trimmed V and J ends, which lost 4 bases and 0 bases, there was a span of 12 bases. The CDR3 runs 14 residues. CDR3 protein: CSATRWTVNTEAFF. Here the CDR3 DNA reads TGCAGTGCTACCAGGTGGACGGTGAACACTGAAGCTTTCTTT.

The chain couples TRBV7-8 to TRBJ1-6; D is unresolved. The CDR3 has 15 amino acids. Germline lookup yields CDR1 SGHVS and CDR2 FQNEAQ. The germline V and J ends were trimmed by 1 base and 3 bases, with 7 bases remaining between them. The CDR3 sequence: CASSLEWNYNSPLHF. In DNA, the CDR3 is TGTGCCAGCAGCTTAGAGTGGAACTATAATTCACCCCTCCACTTT.

This clonotype appeared many times. The chain has TRBV7-6 and TRBJ1-1, with D possibly being TRBD1 (5 bases). The germline V gene encodes CDR1 SGHVS and CDR2 FNYEAQ. V lost 1 base and J lost 2, with 11 bases in between. The CDR3 consists of 15 residues. CDR3 amino acids: CASSLVAQGNTEAFF. CDR3 coding DNA: TGTGCCAGCAGCTTAGTGGCCCAGGGTAACACTGAAGCTTTCTTT.

The CDR3 DNA follows: TGCGCCAGCAGCCGGGACAGGGGCGAGCAGTACTTC. Its protein is CASSRDRGEQYF. The genes are TRBV5-1 and TRBJ2-7; TRBD1 matches at 10 bases. Trimming removed 4 bases from V and 6 bases from J; junction bases left unmatched: 1. The germline V gene has CDR1 SGHRS and CDR2 YFSETQ. The CDR3 runs to 12 residues.

This clonotype was observed many times. The rearrangement joins TRBV5-1 to TRBJ2-1; 7 bases line up with TRBD1. Germline V lookup: CDR1 SGHRS, CDR2 YFSETQ. The V and J ends lost 5 bases and 8 bases, in that order; junction bases with no gene match: 7. CDR3 size: 13 residues. The CDR3 DNA sequence: TGCGCCAGCAGTAAACAGGGGATGGATGAGCAGTTCTTC. Its protein product is CASSKQGMDEQFF.

About this clonotype: This may be a read error: a much more frequent sequence differs by one nucleotide. This chain uses TRBV7-3 with TRBJ2-6; TRBD1 matches at 7 bases. CDR1 and CDR2 (germline): SGHTA, FQGTGA. CDR3 size: 15 residues. The CDR3 nucleotides read TGTTCCAGCAGCTTAACAGGGGTCGGGGCCAACGTCCTGACTTTC. Amino acids: CSSSLTGVGANVLTF.

This clonotype was picked up many times. The chain couples TRBV6-6 to TRBJ2-1; 7 nucleotides align to TRBD1. CDR3 length: 16 amino acids. Per the germline V gene, CDR1 is MNHNY and CDR2 is SVGAGI (reference sequence). V trimming: 2 bases; J trimming: 6 bases; junction bases outside the gene matches: 10. CDR3 in amino acids: CASSYQRQGVGNEQFF. The CDR3 bases are TGTGCCAGCAGTTACCAAAGACAGGGAGTGGGCAATGAGCAGTTCTTC.

This clonotype turned up a few times. Compared with germline, one end of the junction differs, possibly owing to a read error. The chain couples TRBV20-1 to TRBJ1-6, with TRBD1 matching over 7 bases. The CDR3 is 19 residues long. Per germline, CDR1 DFQATT and CDR2 SNEGSKA (reference sequence). DNA of the CDR3: TGCAGTGCGAGAGAATACCGGGACAGATCTTTCTCCTATAATTCACCCCTCCACTTT. Translation gives CSAREYRDRSFSYNSPLHF.

This clonotype was observed many times. CDR3 in amino acids: CASSGRPGQVEFF. The CDR3 DNA reads as TGTGCCAGCAGCGGACGACCGGGACAGGTAGAGTTCTTC. The chain combines TRBV7-8 with TRBJ2-1, with 8 bases matching TRBD1. The CDR3 is 13 amino acids. The germline gives CDR1 SGHVS, CDR2 FQNEAQ. The J segment lost 14 bases and the V segment lost 5 bases, leaving 11 bases of the junction unmatched.

Comments on this clonotype: One end of the junction fails to match germline, which may point to a read error. V and J are TRBV7-2 and TRBJ1-1; D remains unclear. CDR3 length: 12 amino acids. CDR1 SGHTA and CDR2 FQGNSA come from the germline V gene. As DNA, the CDR3 is TGTGCCAGCAGCTTTGTGAGCACTGAAGCTTCCTTT. Its translation is CASSFVSTEASF.

This clonotype was found many times. This chain joins TRBV24-1 and TRBJ2-1, with TRBD1 identical over 10 bases. The V gene's germline CDR1 is KGHDR and CDR2 SFDVKD. The J segment lost 4 bases and the V segment lost 2 bases, leaving 10 bases of the junction unmatched. This CDR3 comprises 18 residues. The CDR3 DNA sequence: TGTGCCACCAGTGATTATTCGTGGGGGGACAGGGGTTACAATGAGCAGTTCTTC. Its protein product is CATSDYSWGDRGYNEQFF.

This clonotype was seen repeatedly, ten times or more. The rearrangement joins TRBV12-3 or TRBV12-4 to TRBJ1-4, with 9 bases fitting TRBD1. V dropped 5 bases and J dropped 6; count of bases not matched to a gene: 10. The CDR3 spans 16 residues. CDR3 region: CASSSLGTGRDEKLFF. The DNA of the CDR3 is TGTGCCAGCAGTAGCCTCGGGACAGGGCGAGATGAAAAACTGTTTTTT.

This clonotype was observed many times. The genes are TRBV27 and TRBJ2-2, with 10 bases identical to TRBD2. Looked up from germline, CDR1 is MNHEY and CDR2 is SMNVEV (reference sequence). The J segment lost 8 bases and the V segment lost 5 bases, leaving 20 bases of the junction unmatched. The CDR3 extends over 19 amino acids. For the CDR3, the DNA is TGTGCCAGCAGTCACATCCCTGGGGGACTAGCGACCCTAGAAGGGGAGCTGTTTTTT. This encodes CASSHIPGGLATLEGELFF.